This T cell receptor beta chain stems from a study of technical replicates of blood from a few donors. The method was immunoSEQ multiplex PCR; TCRdb's version includes in-frame clones alone and lacks a portion of them. The top ten clones hold under 6% of a sample with tens of thousands of clones, 88% of them seen once. CDR1 and CDR2 (germline): SGDLS, YYNGEE. CDR3 length equals 12 residues. The chain has TRBV9 and TRBJ2-7, with unresolved D. This clonotype was obtained from a human donor in good health. Some clones in this sample may be carry-over from other donors' samples. What was sequenced was PBMCs. The chain's CDR3 is CAITQCSYEQYF. In nucleotides, the CDR3 is TGTGCGATAACGCAGTGCTCCTACGAGCAGTACTTC.